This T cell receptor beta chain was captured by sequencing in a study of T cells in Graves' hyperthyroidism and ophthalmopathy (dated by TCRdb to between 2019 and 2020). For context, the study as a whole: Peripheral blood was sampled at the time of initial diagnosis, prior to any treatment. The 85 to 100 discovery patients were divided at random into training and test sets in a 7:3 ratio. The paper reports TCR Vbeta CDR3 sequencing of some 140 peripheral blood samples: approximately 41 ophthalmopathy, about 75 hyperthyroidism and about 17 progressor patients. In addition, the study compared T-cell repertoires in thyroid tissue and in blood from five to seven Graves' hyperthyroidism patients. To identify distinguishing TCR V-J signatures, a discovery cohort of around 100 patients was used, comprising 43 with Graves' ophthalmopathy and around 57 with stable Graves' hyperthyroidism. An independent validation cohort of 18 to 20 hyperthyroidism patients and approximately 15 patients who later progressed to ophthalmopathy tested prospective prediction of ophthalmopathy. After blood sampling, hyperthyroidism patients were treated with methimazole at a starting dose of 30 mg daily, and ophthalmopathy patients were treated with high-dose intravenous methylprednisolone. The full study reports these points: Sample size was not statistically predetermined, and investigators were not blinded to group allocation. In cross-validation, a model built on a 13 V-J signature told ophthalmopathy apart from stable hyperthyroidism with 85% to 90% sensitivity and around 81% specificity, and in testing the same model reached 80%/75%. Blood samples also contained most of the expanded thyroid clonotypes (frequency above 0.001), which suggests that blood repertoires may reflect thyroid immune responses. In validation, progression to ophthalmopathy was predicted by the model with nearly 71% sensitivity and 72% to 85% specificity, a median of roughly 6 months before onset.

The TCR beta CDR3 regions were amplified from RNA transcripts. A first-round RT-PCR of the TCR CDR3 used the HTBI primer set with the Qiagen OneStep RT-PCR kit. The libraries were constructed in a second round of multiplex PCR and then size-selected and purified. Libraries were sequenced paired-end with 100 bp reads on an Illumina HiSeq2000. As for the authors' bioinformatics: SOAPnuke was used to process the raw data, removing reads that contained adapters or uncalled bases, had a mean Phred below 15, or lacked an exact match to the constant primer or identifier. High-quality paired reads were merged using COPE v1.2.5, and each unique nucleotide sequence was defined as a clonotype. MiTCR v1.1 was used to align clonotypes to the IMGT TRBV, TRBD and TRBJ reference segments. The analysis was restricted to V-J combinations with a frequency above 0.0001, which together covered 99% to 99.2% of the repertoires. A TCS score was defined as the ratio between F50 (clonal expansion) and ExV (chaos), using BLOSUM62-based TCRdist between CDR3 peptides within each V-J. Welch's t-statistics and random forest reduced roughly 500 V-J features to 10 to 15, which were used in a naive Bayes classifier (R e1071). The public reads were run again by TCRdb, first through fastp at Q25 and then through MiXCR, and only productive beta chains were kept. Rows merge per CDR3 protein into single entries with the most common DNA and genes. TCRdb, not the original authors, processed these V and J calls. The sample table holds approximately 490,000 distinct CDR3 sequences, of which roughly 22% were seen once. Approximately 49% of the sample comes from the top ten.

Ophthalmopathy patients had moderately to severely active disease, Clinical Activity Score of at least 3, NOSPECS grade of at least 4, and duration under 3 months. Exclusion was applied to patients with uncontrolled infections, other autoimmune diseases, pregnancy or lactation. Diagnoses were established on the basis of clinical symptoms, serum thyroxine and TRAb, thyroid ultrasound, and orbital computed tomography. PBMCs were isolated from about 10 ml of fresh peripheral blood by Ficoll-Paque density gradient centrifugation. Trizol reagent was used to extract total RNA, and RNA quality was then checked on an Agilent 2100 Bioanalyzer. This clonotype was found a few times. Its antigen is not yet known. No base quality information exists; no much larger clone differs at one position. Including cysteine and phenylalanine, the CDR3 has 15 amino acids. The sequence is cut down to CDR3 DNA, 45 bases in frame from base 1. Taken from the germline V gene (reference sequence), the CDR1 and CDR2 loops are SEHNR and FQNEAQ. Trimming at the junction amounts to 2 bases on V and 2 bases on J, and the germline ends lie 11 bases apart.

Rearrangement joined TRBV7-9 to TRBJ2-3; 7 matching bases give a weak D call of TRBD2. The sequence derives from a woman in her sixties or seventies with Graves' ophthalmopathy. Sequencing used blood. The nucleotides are TGTGCCAGCAGCTTACGGGGGGCTCACACAGATACGCAGTATTTT. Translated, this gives CASSLRGAHTDTQYF.